Reported below is one TCR beta chain. Original handling: Estimated nucleated cell counts came from reference gene primer amplification. Only in-frame clones appear in the TCRdb table, and some are missing; sequencing was by immunoSEQ multiplex PCR. D and trimming come from the DNA, and the V and J calls and clone size come from that table. The sample holds approximately 200,000 clones; roughly 84% are singletons and the top ten take about 7.4%. The entry originates in a study of blood T cell repertoires in COVID-19. The material sequenced was peripheral blood. This clonotype originated in a woman aged 45 to 65 with acute or convalescent COVID-19.

CDR3 loop: CASSFRADTQYF. CDR3 in DNA: TGTGCCAGCAGCTTCCGAGCAGATACGCAGTATTTT. The chain links TRBV7-2 to TRBJ2-3; D unresolved. Germline values: CDR1 SGHTA, CDR2 FQGNSA. This CDR3 region has 12 residues. Trimming took 3 bases from V and 4 from J, leaving 5 bases between them.